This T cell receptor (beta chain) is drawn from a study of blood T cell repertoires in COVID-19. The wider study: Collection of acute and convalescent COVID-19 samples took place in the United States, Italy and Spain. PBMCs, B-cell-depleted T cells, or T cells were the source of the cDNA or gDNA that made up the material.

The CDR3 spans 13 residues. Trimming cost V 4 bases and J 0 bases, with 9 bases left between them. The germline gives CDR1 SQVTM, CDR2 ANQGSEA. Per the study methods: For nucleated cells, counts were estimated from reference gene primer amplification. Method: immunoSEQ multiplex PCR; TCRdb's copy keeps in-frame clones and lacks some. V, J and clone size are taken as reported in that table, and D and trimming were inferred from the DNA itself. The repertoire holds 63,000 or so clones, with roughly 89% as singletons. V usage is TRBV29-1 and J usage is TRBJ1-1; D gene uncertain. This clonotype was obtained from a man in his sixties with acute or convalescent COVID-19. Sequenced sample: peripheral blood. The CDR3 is CSVGLQVNTEAFF. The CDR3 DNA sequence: TGCAGCGTTGGGCTGCAGGTGAACACTGAAGCTTTCTTT.